This entry features one T cell receptor (beta chain) sequence. Its antigen is still unknown. Time point given: cycle 4 day 1 (C4D1), after more than five weeks of nivolumab. Brentuximab vedotin exposure varied among the patients, all of whom had relapsed after autologous stem cell transplantation. Profiling relied on immunoSEQ multiplex PCR, and the TCRdb table lists in-frame clones only, not all of them. The repertoire holds some 19,000 clones, with around 82% as singletons. These data come from a study of PD-1 blockade in classical Hodgkin lymphoma. Study conclusions and caveats: Patients excluded were those beginning nivolumab under 1 year after ASCT. Causes of the repertoire differences remain undefined, possibly disease activity or prior therapy. Lower baseline TCR diversity marked trial partial responders and progressors. CD4+ TCR diversity rose significantly by C4D1, and CD8+ TCR diversity did not.

CDR3 length: 14 residues. The germline V gene encodes CDR1 SGHAT and CDR2 FQNNGV. V lost 1 base, J lost 6 bases, and 10 bases lay in between. The receptor was isolated from a human donor with classical Hodgkin lymphoma. The input for sequencing was peripheral blood mononuclear cells (PBMCs), taken before the fourth cycle of nivolumab. The chain couples TRBV11-2 to TRBJ2-1; possibly TRBD2 for D (6 bases). CDR3 sequence reads: CASSLAGVLNEQFF. CDR3 bases: TGTGCCAGCAGCTTAGCGGGAGTTCTCAATGAGCAGTTCTTC.